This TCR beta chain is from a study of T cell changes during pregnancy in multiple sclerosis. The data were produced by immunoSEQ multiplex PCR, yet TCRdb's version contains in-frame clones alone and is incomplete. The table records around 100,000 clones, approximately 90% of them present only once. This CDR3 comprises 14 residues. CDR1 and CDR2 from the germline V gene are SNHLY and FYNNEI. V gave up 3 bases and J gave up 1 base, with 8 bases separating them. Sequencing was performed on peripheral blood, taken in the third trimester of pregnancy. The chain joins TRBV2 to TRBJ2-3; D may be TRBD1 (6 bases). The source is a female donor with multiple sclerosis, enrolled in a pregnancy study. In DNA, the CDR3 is TGTGCCAGCAGTGACCGGACAGGCACAGATACGCAGTATTTT. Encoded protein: CASSDRTGTDTQYF.